This T cell receptor (beta chain) is from a study of blood T cells in healthy people across ages. Healthy Caucasians from Russia aged about 6 to 90 served as donors. V was pared by 1 base and J by 2 bases, with 15 bases between. Germline CDR1 and CDR2: SGHTA and FQGNSA. The CDR3 is made up of 16 amino acids. Whole-study results and caveats: Naive T cell percentage showed a strong correlation with the diversity of TCR beta. Older age coincided with a roughly linear decline in TCR beta diversity per million T cells. Leaving the PBMCs unsorted stopped any conclusive comparison of naive versus antigen-experienced cells.

A sample-barcoded 5' primer and a J-beta primer mix were used in a second PCR of roughly 7 to 11 cycles. TCRdb re-derived calls from the 5' RACE reads in MiXCR, one entry per CDR3 protein. This table has about 1.4 million distinct CDR3 sequences, approximately 59% appearing once. Concerning this clonotype itself: As yet, its antigen is unknown.

This receptor was identified in a man between 18 and 35 years old in good health. The sequenced sample was blood. The chain joins TRBV7-2 to TRBJ2-7; no firm D call. The CDR3 spells CASSLGVGVSTYEQYF. Here the CDR3 DNA reads TGTGCCAGCAGCTTAGGAGTGGGCGTATCAACCTACGAGCAGTACTTC.